Sequencing of this T cell receptor (beta chain) was carried out in a study of blood T cell repertoires in COVID-19. Only in-frame clones appear in the TCRdb table, and some are missing; sequencing was by immunoSEQ multiplex PCR. This sample carries more than 200,000 clones, about nine tenths of them seen once, and the ten largest clones take around 3.7%. Germline V gene sequence: CDR1 LNHDA, CDR2 SQIVND (reference sequence). This CDR3 has 14 residues. V lost 10 bases, J lost 3 bases, and 8 bases stayed unmatched. Adults between about 18 and 95 years of age took part from under 30 US areas. The receptor was derived from a woman aged 25 to 39 with acute COVID-19. The sample was PBMCs or T cells enriched from blood (not recorded which). V and J are TRBV19 and TRBJ2-2, with 7 bases fitting TRBD1. The CDR3 reads CATKPQGDTGELFF. As DNA, the CDR3 is TGTGCCACGAAACCTCAGGGGGACACCGGGGAGCTGTTTTTT.